This TCR beta chain derives from a study of T cells after yellow fever vaccination. General observations from the study: Researchers report a weaker secondary response that nonetheless peaked faster, day 5 versus 15.

TCRdb analysed the 5' RACE reads with MiXCR anew, one entry per CDR3 protein. The table has 150,000 or so distinct CDR3 sequences, around 7.2% seen once. This clonotype was seen repeatedly, ten times or more. Its specificity is not known. Germline V gene lookup returns CDR1 SGHKS and CDR2 YYEKEE (reference sequence). Trimming took off 0 bases at V and 8 bases at J, with 15 bases between the two ends. The CDR3 contains 15 residues. This chain connects TRBV5-5 to TRBJ2-1; D might be TRBD1 or TRBD2, each matching 5 bases. Sequenced material: CD4+ T cells sorted from PBMCs, taken 4 to 6 days after the first yellow fever vaccination. The TCR comes from a man between 18 and 35 years old who received the YFV17D yellow fever vaccine. This chain's CDR3 is CASSLVQRGGYEQFF. CDR3 DNA: TGTGCCAGCAGCTTGGTCCAGAGGGGTGGTTATGAGCAGTTCTTC.